This T cell receptor beta chain was identified in a study of shared clonotypes between healthy human individuals. About this clone itself: The antigen remains unidentified.

The authors distributed each subset's genomic DNA evenly over several immunoSEQ plates. Clones were read by immunoSEQ multiplex PCR, and TCRdb kept only the in-frame ones, dropping some. The data hold about 2.3 million clones, with more than 85% observed a single time. General study findings and limits: The generation probabilities recorded for non-shared clonotypes fell below those of clonotypes shared by all four donors.

Sequenced material: naive CD4+ T cells from PBMCs. Subset noted: CD45RA+ positively selected. The clonotype comes from a man aged 18 to 29 in good health. Some clones in this sample may be carry-over from other donors' samples.

The CDR3 DNA reads as TGTGCCAGCAGTTACTCGAGTGGAACAGCGAATGAAAAACTGTTTTTT. Translation gives CASSYSSGTANEKLFF. The chain joins TRBV6-5 to TRBJ1-4; D remains unclear. The CDR3 totals 16 residues. The germline V and J ends were trimmed by 0 bases and 5 bases, with 13 bases remaining between them. The germline CDR1 and CDR2 sequences are MNHEY and SVGAGI.